The T cell receptor (beta chain) under discussion was sequenced for a study of CD4 T cells in relation to SARS-CoV-2 and coronaviruses. Turning to the study itself: TCR beta CDR3s were sequenced after 10-day antigen culture of PBMCs. Controls used an HIV-1 Nef peptide pool or no peptide. Study results and caveats: SARS-CoV-2-driven expansion was significantly weaker in crossreactive than monoreactive clones. The cross-reactivity analysis covered only spike protein, not other viral proteins.

Generated by immunoSEQ multiplex PCR, the TCRdb table keeps only in-frame clones and is missing some. The repertoire includes 18,000 or so clones, approximately 82% of them detected once, and about 21% sits in the top ten. The unexposed donors gave CD4+ T cells in about 2011-2019, prior to COVID-19. Isolation of CD4+ T cells took place after around 11 days in culture. V was pared by 0 bases and J by 6 bases, with 10 bases of the junction left unmatched. The germline V gene encodes CDR1 SGHRS and CDR2 YFSETQ. The CDR3 runs 16 residues. In the case of this clone: Its antigen is undetermined.

This clonotype was sampled from a human donor in good health. This chain joins TRBV5-1 and TRBJ1-1; 8 bases agree with TRBD1. Sequenced sample: CD4+ T cells from PBMCs, cultured in vitro. In DNA, the CDR3 is TGCGCCAGCAGCTTGGGCCACACAGGGGGTATCTCTGAAGCTTTCTTT. Its protein product is CASSLGHTGGISEAFF.